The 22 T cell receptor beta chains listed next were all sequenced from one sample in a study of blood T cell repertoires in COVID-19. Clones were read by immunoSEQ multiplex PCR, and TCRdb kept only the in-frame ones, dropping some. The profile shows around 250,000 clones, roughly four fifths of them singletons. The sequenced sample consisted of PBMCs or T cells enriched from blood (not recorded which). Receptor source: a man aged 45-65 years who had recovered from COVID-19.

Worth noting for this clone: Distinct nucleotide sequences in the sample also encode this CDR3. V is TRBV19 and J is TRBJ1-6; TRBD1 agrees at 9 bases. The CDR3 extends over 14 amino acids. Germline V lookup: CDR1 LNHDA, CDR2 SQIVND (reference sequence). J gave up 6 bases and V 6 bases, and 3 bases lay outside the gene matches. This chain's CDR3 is CASSLGQGNSPLHF. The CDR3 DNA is TGTGCCAGTAGCTTGGGACAGGGTAATTCACCCCTCCACTTT.

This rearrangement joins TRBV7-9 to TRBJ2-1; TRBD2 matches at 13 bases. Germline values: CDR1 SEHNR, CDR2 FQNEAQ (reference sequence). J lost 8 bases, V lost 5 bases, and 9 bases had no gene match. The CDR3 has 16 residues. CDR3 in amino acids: CASSPRLAGGLYEQFF. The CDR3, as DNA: TGTGCCAGCAGCCCCAGACTAGCGGGGGGACTGTATGAGCAGTTCTTC.

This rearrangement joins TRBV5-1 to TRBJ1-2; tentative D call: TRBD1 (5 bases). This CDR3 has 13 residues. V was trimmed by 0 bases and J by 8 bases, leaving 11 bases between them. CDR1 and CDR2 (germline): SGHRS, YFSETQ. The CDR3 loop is CASSLEQVYGYTF. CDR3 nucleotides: TGCGCCAGCAGCTTGGAACAGGTTTACGGCTACACCTTC.

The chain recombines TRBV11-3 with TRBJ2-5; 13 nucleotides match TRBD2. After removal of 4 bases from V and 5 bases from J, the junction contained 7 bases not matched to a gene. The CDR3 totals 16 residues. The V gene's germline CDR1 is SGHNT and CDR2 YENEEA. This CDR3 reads CASSSPGLAGVETQYF. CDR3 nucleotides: TGTGCCAGCAGCTCCCCCGGACTAGCGGGAGTTGAGACCCAGTACTTC.

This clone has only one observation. CDR3 nucleotide sequence: TGTGCCAGTAGACGGACAGGGAACTATGGCTACACCTTC. Amino acid sequence: CASRRTGNYGYTF. This chain connects TRBV19 to TRBJ1-2, with 8 bases identical to TRBD1. This CDR3 comprises 13 residues. Germline V lookup: CDR1 LNHDA, CDR2 SQIVND (reference sequence). J was trimmed by 2 bases and V by 6 bases; bases with no gene match: 2.

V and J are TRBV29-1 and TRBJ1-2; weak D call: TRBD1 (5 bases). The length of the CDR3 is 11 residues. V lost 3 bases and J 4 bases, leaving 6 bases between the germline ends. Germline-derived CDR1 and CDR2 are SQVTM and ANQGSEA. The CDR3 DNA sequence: TGCAGCGTTGACAGGGCCTATGGCTACACCTTC. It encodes CSVDRAYGYTF.

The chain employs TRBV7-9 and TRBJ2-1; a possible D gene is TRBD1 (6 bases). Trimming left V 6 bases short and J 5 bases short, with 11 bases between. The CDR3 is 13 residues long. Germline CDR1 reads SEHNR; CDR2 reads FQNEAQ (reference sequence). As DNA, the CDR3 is TGTGCCAGCAGTTCCCAGGGGAACAATGAGCAGTTCTTC. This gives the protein CASSSQGNNEQFF.

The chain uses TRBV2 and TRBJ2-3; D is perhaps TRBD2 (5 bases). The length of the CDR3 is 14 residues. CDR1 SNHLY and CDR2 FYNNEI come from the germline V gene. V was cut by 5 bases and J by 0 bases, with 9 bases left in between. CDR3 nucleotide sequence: TGTGCCAGCAGTCGGGTAGCGAGCACAGATACGCAGTATTTT. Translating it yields CASSRVASTDTQYF.

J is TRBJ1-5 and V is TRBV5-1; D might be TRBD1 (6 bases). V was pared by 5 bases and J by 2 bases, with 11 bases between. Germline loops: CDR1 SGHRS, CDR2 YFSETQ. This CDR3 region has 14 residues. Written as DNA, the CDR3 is TGCGCCAGCAGTGCAGGGGCGGGCAATCAGCCCCAGCATTTT. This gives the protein CASSAGAGNQPQHF.

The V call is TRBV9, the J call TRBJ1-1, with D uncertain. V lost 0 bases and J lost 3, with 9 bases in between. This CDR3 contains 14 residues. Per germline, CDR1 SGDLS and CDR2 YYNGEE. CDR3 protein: CASSVEMGDTEAFF. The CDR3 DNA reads TGTGCCAGCAGCGTAGAGATGGGAGACACTGAAGCTTTCTTT.

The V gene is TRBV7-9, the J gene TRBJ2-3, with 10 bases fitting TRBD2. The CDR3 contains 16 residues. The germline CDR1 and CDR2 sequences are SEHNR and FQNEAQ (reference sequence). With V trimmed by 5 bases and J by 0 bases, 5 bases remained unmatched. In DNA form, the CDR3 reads TGTGCCAGCAGCCCCGGACTAGCGGTGAGCACAGATACGCAGTATTTT. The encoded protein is CASSPGLAVSTDTQYF. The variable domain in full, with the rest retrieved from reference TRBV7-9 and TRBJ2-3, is DTGVSQNPRHKITKRGQNVTFRCDPISEHNRLYWYRQTLGQGPEFLTYFQNEAQLEKSRLLSDRFSAERPKGSFSTLEIQRTEQGDSAMYLCASSPGLAVSTDTQYFGPGTRLTVL.

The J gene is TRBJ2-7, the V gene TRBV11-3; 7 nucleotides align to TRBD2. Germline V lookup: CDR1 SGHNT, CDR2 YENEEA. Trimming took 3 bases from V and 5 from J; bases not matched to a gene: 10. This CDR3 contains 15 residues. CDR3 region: CASSFTGTNPHEQYF. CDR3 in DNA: TGTGCCAGCAGCTTCACCGGGACTAACCCCCACGAGCAGTACTTC.

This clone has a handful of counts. This CDR3 reads CASSSGGSSYEQYF. The CDR3 DNA sequence: TGTGCCAGCAGCTCGGGAGGGAGCTCCTACGAGCAGTACTTC. The V and J genes are TRBV7-2 and TRBJ2-7; the match to TRBD2 covers 8 bases. Germline V CDR1 and CDR2: SGHTA, FQGNSA. The CDR3 loop spans 14 amino acids. V gave up 4 bases and J gave up 0 bases; unmatched junction bases: 2.

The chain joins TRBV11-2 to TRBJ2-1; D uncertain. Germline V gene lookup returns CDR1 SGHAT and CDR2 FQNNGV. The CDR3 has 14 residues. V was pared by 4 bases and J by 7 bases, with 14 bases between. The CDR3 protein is CASSSQALQNEQFF. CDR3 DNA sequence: TGTGCCAGCAGCTCCCAGGCCCTTCAGAATGAGCAGTTCTTC.

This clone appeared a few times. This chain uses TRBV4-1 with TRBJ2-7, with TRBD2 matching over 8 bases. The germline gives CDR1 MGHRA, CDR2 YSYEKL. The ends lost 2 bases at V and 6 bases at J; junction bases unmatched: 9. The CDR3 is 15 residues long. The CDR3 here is CASSQQPGLDAEQYF. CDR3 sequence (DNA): TGCGCCAGCAGCCAACAACCGGGACTAGACGCCGAGCAGTACTTC.

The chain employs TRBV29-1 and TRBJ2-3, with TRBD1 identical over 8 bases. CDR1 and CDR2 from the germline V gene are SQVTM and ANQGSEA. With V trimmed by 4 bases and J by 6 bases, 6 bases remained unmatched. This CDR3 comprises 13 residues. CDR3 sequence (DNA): TGCAGCGTTGTGGCAGGGGGCCTGGATACGCAGTATTTT. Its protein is CSVVAGGLDTQYF.

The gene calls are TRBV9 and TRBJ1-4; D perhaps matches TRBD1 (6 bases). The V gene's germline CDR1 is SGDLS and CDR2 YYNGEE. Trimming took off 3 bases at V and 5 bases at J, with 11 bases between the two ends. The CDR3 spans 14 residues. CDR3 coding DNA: TGTGCCAGCAGCGAACAGGGCCGGAATGAAAAACTGTTTTTT. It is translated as CASSEQGRNEKLFF.

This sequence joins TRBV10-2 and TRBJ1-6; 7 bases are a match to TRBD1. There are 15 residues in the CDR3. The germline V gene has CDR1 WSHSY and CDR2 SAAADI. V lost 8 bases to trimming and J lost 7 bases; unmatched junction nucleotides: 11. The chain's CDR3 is CASPQRGRGNSPLHF. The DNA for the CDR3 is TGCGCCAGCCCTCAAAGGGGCAGGGGGAATTCACCCCTCCACTTT.

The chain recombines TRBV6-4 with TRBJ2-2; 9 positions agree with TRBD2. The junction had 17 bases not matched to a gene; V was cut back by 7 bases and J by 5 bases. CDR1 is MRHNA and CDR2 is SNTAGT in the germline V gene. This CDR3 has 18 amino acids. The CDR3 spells CASTPHPGEAGGTGELFF. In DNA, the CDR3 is TGTGCCAGCACCCCCCACCCGGGGGAAGCGGGAGGAACCGGGGAGCTGTTTTTT.

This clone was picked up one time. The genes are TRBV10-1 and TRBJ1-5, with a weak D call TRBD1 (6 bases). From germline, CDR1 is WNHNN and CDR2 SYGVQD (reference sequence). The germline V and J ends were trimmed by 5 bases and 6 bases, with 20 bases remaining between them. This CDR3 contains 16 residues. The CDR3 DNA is TGCGCCAGCAGTAACCCCGACAGGACTCTTTCTCAGCCCCAGCATTTT. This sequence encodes CASSNPDRTLSQPQHF.

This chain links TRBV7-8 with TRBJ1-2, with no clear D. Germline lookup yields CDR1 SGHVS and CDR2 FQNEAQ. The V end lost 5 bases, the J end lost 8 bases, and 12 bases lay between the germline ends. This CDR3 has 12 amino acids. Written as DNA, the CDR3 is TGTGCCAGCAGCCCCGGCCCGGGGGGCTACACCTTC. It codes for CASSPGPGGYTF.

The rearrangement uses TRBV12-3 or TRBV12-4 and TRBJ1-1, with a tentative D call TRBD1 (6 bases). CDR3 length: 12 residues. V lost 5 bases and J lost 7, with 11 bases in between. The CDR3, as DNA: TGTGCCAGCAGTCACCTACAGGGTGAAGCTTTCTTT. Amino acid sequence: CASSHLQGEAFF.